This T cell receptor (beta chain) is drawn from a study of CD4+ T cells in melanoma. Some clones are missing from TCRdb's copy, which holds only in-frame ones; the method was immunoSEQ multiplex PCR. The data show about 10,000 clones, 50% to 75% seen once. The CDR3 is 15 amino acids. Trimming removed 6 bases from V and 10 bases from J, with 22 bases in between. Germline V lookup: CDR1 LNHDA, CDR2 SQIVND (reference sequence). The origin of this receptor is a human donor with melanoma. The sequenced material came from cells from a culture (not recorded whether cultured in vitro). This rearrangement joins TRBV19 to TRBJ2-1; D might be TRBD2 (6 bases). In DNA, the CDR3 is TGTGCCAGTAGCAACCCGTCAGGGAGGAGGGACGAGCAGTTCTTC. Its protein is CASSNPSGRRDEQFF.